This T cell receptor beta chain was retrieved from a study of beta chain features in type 1 diabetes. Expressed TCRB transcripts were sequenced because the entire RNA isolate underwent reverse transcription. Sequencing used immunoSEQ multiplex PCR; TCRdb keeps in-frame clones, though not all of them. The sample holds 150,000 to 160,000 clones, more than 9.5% seen once. The CDR3 is 12 residues long. The ends were cut back, 5 bases at V and 13 bases at J, with 12 bases in the middle. CDR1 and CDR2 (germline): SGHTA, FQGNSA. V gene TRBV7-2 combines with J gene TRBJ1-6, with unresolved D. The sample was central memory CD4+ T cells from blood. The clonotype comes from a man aged 18 to 30 in good health. CDR3 in amino acids: CASSLSLPPLHF. For the CDR3, the DNA is TGTGCCAGCAGCCTCAGTCTACCCCCCCTCCACTTT.